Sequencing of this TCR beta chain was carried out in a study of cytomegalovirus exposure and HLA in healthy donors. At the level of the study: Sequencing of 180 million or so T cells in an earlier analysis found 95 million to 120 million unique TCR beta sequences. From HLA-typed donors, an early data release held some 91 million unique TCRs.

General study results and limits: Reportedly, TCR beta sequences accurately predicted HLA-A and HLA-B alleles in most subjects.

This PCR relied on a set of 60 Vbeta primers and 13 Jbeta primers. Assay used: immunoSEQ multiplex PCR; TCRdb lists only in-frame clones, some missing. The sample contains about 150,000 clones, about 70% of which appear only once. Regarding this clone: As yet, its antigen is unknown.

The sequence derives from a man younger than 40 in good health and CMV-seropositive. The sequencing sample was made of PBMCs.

The CDR3 protein is CASSRQGTYNSPLHF. The CDR3 region has the DNA TGTGCCAGCAGCCGACAGGGGACCTATAATTCACCCCTCCACTTT. This chain uses TRBV6-5 with TRBJ1-6; 8 nucleotides agree with TRBD1. CDR1 and CDR2 from the germline V gene are MNHEY and SVGAGI. The CDR3 length is 15 residues. Losses at the gene ends were 6 bases for V and 2 bases for J; bases not matched to a gene: 3.